This T cell receptor beta chain comes out of a study of early T cells in non-severe SARS-CoV-2 infection (dated by TCRdb to the early 2020s). Describing the broader study: Because TCR sequencing relied on bulk RNA taken from unsorted whole blood, pairing of alpha and beta chains was not possible.

The paper's findings and limits, for the study overall: VDJdb matching was skewed toward anti-spike CD8 responses and likely underestimated virus-specific expansions by missing private and CD4 specificities.

The study was a case-control design nested within a healthcare worker cohort in London, UK, with weekly nasopharyngeal swab PCR tests and blood sampling. Healthcare workers were recruited during the week of the UK lockdown, between 23 and 31 March 2020, and followed weekly for up to about 15 weeks. CDR1 and CDR2 are read off the germline V gene as LGHNA and YSLEER. There are 15 amino acids in the CDR3, from cysteine to phenylalanine inclusive. Kept here is only the CDR3 DNA, which spans 45 bases and is read in frame from base 1. V is clipped by 0 bases and J by 8 bases, and the sequence between their germline boundaries is 13 bases long. The library was prepared using 5' RACE. These reads were obtained on a NextSeq 500. The TCR library protocol attached unique molecular identifiers to individual cDNA molecules to correct for sequencing error and PCR bias. Both TCR alpha and beta chains were sequenced, and tight co-correlation was observed between alpha and beta sequence abundances in each sample. In the paper's pipeline: Decombinator V4 was used to annotate TCR sequences for V gene, J gene and CDR3. TCRs were defined as expanded if a significant change between any two time points was detected under a Poisson model with p below 0.0001. Abundances of TCRs were expressed as counts per million after normalisation to the total number of TCRs sequenced in each sample. TRAV1-2 paired with TRAJ12, TRAJ20 or TRAJ33 defined MAIT TCRs, while TRAV10 paired with TRAJ18 defined iNKT TCRs. VDJdb, accessed 1 November 2021, was searched for CMV, EBV and SARS-CoV-2 annotated TCRs, excluding TCRs annotated for multiple antigens. In TCRdb, the public reads were trimmed at Q25 with fastp and aligned with MiXCR, with productive beta chains retained. Under each unique CDR3 protein, matching rows form one entry showing the most common genes and DNA. These V and J calls derive from TCRdb rather than the authors' analysis. Here the sample has around 81,000 distinct CDR3 sequences; 14% occur a single time. The ten largest clones represent roughly 9.7% of the sample.

This clonotype was seen a few times. Its target antigen remains unknown. Base quality data are lacking; no much larger clone is found one base away. Recombination connected TRBV4-3 to TRBJ1-4, with the D gene uncertain. Sequencing was performed on whole blood. The sequence came from an adult who was a healthcare worker with PCR-confirmed SARS-CoV-2 infection or an uninfected control (not recorded which). The nucleotide sequence reads TGCGCCAGCAGCCAAGAAAAACTACCGTGGGAAAAACTGTTTTTT. This encodes CASSQEKLPWEKLFF.